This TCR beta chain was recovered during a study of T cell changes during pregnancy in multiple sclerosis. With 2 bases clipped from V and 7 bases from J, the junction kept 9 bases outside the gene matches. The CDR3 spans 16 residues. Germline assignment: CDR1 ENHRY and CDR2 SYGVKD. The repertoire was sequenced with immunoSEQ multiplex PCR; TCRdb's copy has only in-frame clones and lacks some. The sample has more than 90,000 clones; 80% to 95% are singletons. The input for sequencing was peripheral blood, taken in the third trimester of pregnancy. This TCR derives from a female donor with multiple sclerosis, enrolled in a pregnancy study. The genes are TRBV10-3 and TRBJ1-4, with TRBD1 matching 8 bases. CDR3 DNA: TGTGCCATCAGTGAGGGGACAGGCCTCGGGGGTGAAAAACTGTTTTTT. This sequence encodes CAISEGTGLGGEKLFF.